The TCR beta chain under discussion was sequenced for a study of T cell responses to AZD1222 COVID-19 vaccine. Study-wide results and limits: Among vaccine-associated CD4 TCRs, coverage spanned spike, with dominance at 160-218 and 743-854.

CDR3 length equals 12 residues. The germline gives CDR1 LNHDA, CDR2 SQIVND (reference sequence). Trimming removed 8 bases from V and 0 bases from J, with 5 bases in between. This clone was found once. The antigen remains unidentified. This table comes from immunoSEQ multiplex PCR, and its TCRdb copy is limited to in-frame clones, with some not included. The profile shows 100,000 to 150,000 clones, roughly 90% of them singletons. This clonotype originated in an adult in good health. The J gene is TRBJ1-3, the V gene TRBV19; D gene uncertain. The specimen was peripheral blood, collected on day 0 of AZD1222 vaccination. The CDR3 reads CASHHSGNTIYF. CDR3 bases: TGTGCCAGTCATCACTCTGGAAACACCATATATTTT. The whole variable domain, remainder taken from reference TRBV19 and TRBJ1-3, is DGGITQSPKYLFRKEGQNVTLSCEQNLNHDAMYWYRQDPGQGLRLIYYSQIVNDFQKGDIAEGYSVSREKKESFPLTVTSAQKNPTAFYLCASHHSGNTIYFGEGSWLTVV.